One and the same sample provided the 28 T cell receptor beta chains below, sequenced in a study of post-analysis software for immune sequencing data. Study results and limitations: Five TRBV segments (TRBV5-6, TRBV5-1 and TRBV20-1 among them) occurred more frequently in patients than in controls.

Their antigens are not known. Carried by the TCR beta cDNA libraries were unique molecular identifiers. A single record per CDR3 protein comes from TCRdb applying MiXCR to the PCR reads. The table has fewer than 850,000 distinct CDR3 sequences, 40% to 55% seen once. Sequencing was carried out using blood. Receptors were obtained from a girl between 5 and 17 years old with multiple sclerosis.

The sample holds one count of this clonotype. This rearrangement joins TRBV6-1 to TRBJ1-4; no clear D. The CDR3 contains 13 residues. From germline, CDR1 is MNHNS and CDR2 SASEGT. Between the trimmed V and J ends, which lost 4 bases and 6 bases, there was a span of 9 bases. CDR3 nucleotides: TGTGCCAGCAGTGTGATGGCAGATGAAAAACTGTTTTTT. Amino acids: CASSVMADEKLFF.

In DNA, the CDR3 is TGCAGCGTTGAAGGGGTCCCCGAGGGGGCTCTAGGGTATGGCTACACCTTC. Amino acid sequence: CSVEGVPEGALGYGYTF. This chain links TRBV29-1 with TRBJ1-2, with TRBD1 identical over 7 bases. Germline CDR1 is SQVTM and CDR2 is ANQGSEA. The CDR3 is made up of 17 amino acids. After removal of 1 base from V and 5 bases from J, the junction contained 16 bases not matched to a gene.

On this clonotype: Germline and junction disagree at one end, which may indicate a read error. The rearrangement uses TRBV6-5 and TRBJ1-2; 10 nucleotides match TRBD1. The CDR3 has 15 residues. In germline, CDR1 is MNHEY, CDR2 SVGAGI. In DNA form, the CDR3 reads TGTGCCGGCAGCCCCGGGACAGGGGCGGGTCGGGGCTACACCTTC. This translates into CAGSPGTGAGRGYTF.

This clonotype came up a few times. The chain couples TRBV20-1 to TRBJ2-3; D gene ambiguous. The CDR3 has 14 residues. Trimming took off 1 base at V and 6 bases at J, with 14 bases between the two ends. CDR1 is DFQATT, CDR2 SNEGSKA, per germline (reference sequence). CDR3 nucleotides: TGCAGTGCTAGAGGCTCAATGCTCCGGGATACGCAGTATTTT. Its protein product is CSARGSMLRDTQYF.

This clonotype was seen only a few times. The rearrangement joins TRBV2 to TRBJ2-1; TRBD1 agrees at 10 bases. The V and J ends lost 4 bases and 8 bases, in that order; junction bases with no gene match: 5. Per the germline V gene, CDR1 is SNHLY and CDR2 is FYNNEI. This CDR3 spans 14 amino acids. Written as DNA, the CDR3 is TGTGCCAGCAGTGCTCGGGACAGGGGCGATGAGCAGTTCTTC. This sequence encodes CASSARDRGDEQFF.

V gene TRBV5-1 combines with J gene TRBJ2-3; TRBD1 agrees at 9 bases. This CDR3 is 15 amino acids long. The V segment lost 2 bases and the J segment 5 bases; nucleotides outside the gene matches: 6. Germline V CDR1 and CDR2: SGHRS, YFSETQ. As DNA, the CDR3 is TGCGCCAGCAGCTTTGAACAGGGGGCCGGAGATACGCAGTATTTT. The encoded protein is CASSFEQGAGDTQYF.

In its sample, this clonotype was seen a few times. The J gene is TRBJ2-3, the V gene TRBV6-4; D unclear. Germline lookup yields CDR1 MRHNA and CDR2 SNTAGT. The CDR3 has 14 residues. With 5 bases removed from V and 4 bases from J, the gap between germline ends came to 13 bases. CDR3 sequence (DNA): TGTGCCAGCAGTCTGACGCTAGGCCCAGATACGCAGTATTTT. Amino acids: CASSLTLGPDTQYF.

This clonotype has only a few counts. The rearrangement links TRBV6-1 to TRBJ2-1; 7 positions agree with TRBD1. V lost 10 bases, J lost 3 bases, and 9 bases stayed unmatched. Germline CDR1 reads MNHNS; CDR2 reads SASEGT. The CDR3 consists of 14 residues. CDR3 protein: CATSGQPGYNEQFF. The CDR3 DNA is TGTGCCACCTCGGGACAGCCGGGCTACAATGAGCAGTTCTTC.

V is TRBV24-1 and J is TRBJ2-7; D is unresolved. CDR3 length: 13 amino acids. Trimming stripped 3 bases from V and 0 bases from J, with 5 bases between. Germline V gene data show CDR1 as KGHDR and CDR2 as SFDVKD. CDR3 in DNA: TGTGCCACCAGTGATGGCAGCTCCTACGAGCAGTACTTC. Translation gives CATSDGSSYEQYF.

This clonotype was counted between two and nine times. The chain links TRBV20-1 to TRBJ2-7; D is ambiguous. Germline V gene data show CDR1 as DFQATT and CDR2 as SNEGSKA (reference sequence). V was shortened by 3 bases and J by 0 bases, with 12 bases between the two germline ends. CDR3 size: 14 residues. The CDR3 here is CSARAITSSYEQYF. CDR3 DNA sequence: TGCAGTGCTAGGGCTATCACCTCCTCCTACGAGCAGTACTTC.

The chain couples TRBV7-9 to TRBJ2-3; a possible D gene is TRBD1 (6 bases). The CDR3 has 16 amino acids. Germline CDR1 SEHNR, CDR2 FQNEAQ (reference sequence). Deletions cut 5 bases from V and 0 bases from J, with 15 bases between. CDR3 in DNA: TGTGCCAGCAGCCCGCTGGACAGACAAAGCACAGATACGCAGTATTTT. It is translated as CASSPLDRQSTDTQYF.

The table lists this clonotype with many counts. The rearrangement uses TRBV7-3 and TRBJ2-7; perhaps TRBD2 as D (5 bases). The CDR3 contains 13 residues. CDR1 SGHTA and CDR2 FQGTGA come from the germline V gene. V was pared by 3 bases and J by 3 bases, with 9 bases between. CDR3 loop: CASSFSSSYEQYF. For the CDR3, the DNA is TGTGCCAGCAGCTTTTCTAGCAGCTACGAGCAGTACTTC. Full variable domain (missing parts from reference TRBV7-3 and TRBJ2-7): GAGVSQTPSNKVTEKGKYVELRCDPISGHTALYWYRQSLGQGPEFLIYFQGTGAADDSGLPNDRFFAVRPEGSVSTLKIQRTERGDSAVYLCASSFSSSYEQYFGPGTRLTVT.

The genes are TRBV20-1 and TRBJ1-2; D not resolved. The CDR3 loop spans 12 amino acids. Trimming pared 5 bases from V and 5 bases from J, leaving 12 bases between. Germline assignment: CDR1 DFQATT and CDR2 SNEGSKA (reference sequence). CDR3 in DNA: TGCAGTGCTGGATGGACCGCTTATGGCTACACCTTC. Translating it yields CSAGWTAYGYTF.

The rearrangement joins TRBV4-1 to TRBJ2-7; 7 bases are shared with TRBD2. This CDR3 has 17 amino acids. Trimming removed 0 bases from V and 2 bases from J; junction bases left unmatched: 10. CDR1 is MGHRA, CDR2 YSYEKL, per germline. The CDR3 DNA is TGCGCCAGCAGCCAAGATGACGCACTAGCGACAACCTACGAGCAGTACTTC. Protein product: CASSQDDALATTYEQYF.

The gene calls are TRBV20-1 and TRBJ1-4; D call uncertain. There are 14 residues in the CDR3. Trimming left V 2 bases short and J 6 bases short, with 13 bases between. Germline lookup yields CDR1 DFQATT and CDR2 SNEGSKA (reference sequence). The chain's CDR3 is CSARPQEGDEKLFF. In DNA, the CDR3 is TGCAGTGCTAGACCCCAGGAAGGAGATGAAAAACTGTTTTTT.

The rearrangement joins TRBV29-1 to TRBJ2-3; D is unresolved. Germline CDR1 is SQVTM and CDR2 is ANQGSEA. With 7 bases removed from V and 2 bases from J, the gap between germline ends came to 16 bases. This CDR3 has 14 amino acids. The CDR3: CSASRPGVTDTQYF. The CDR3 DNA follows: TGCAGCGCCTCTAGACCTGGGGTCACAGATACGCAGTATTTT.

Remarks on this clonotype: Sequence at one end of the junction differs from germline and may be a read error. V is TRBV5-1 and J is TRBJ2-5; D is possibly TRBD1 (6 bases). Germline CDR1 reads SGHRS; CDR2 reads YFSETQ. This CDR3 is built from 15 residues. The CDR3 spells CASSSPGTLQETQYF. In nucleotides, the CDR3 is TGCGCCAGCAGCTCGCCCGGGACACTCCAAGAGACCCAGTACTTT.

This chain links TRBV7-9 with TRBJ2-1, with D possibly matching TRBD2 (5 bases). The CDR3 is 14 residues long. Per the germline V gene, CDR1 is SEHNR and CDR2 is FQNEAQ (reference sequence). Trimming removed 5 bases from V and 4 bases from J, with 12 bases in between. CDR3 loop: CASSQLVTYNEQFF. In DNA, the CDR3 is TGTGCCAGCAGCCAACTAGTGACTTACAATGAGCAGTTCTTC.

The chain employs TRBV20-1 and TRBJ1-5; D might be TRBD1 (5 bases). The CDR3 totals 15 residues. The V end was cut by 0 bases, the J end by 6 bases, with 15 bases between. Germline V CDR1 and CDR2: DFQATT, SNEGSKA (reference sequence). The CDR3 region is CSARDRGWRGQPQHF. In DNA form, the CDR3 reads TGCAGTGCTAGAGACCGCGGCTGGAGGGGTCAGCCCCAGCATTTT.

CDR3 protein: CSARDSLAKDQETQYF. CDR3 in DNA: TGCAGTGCTAGAGACTCACTAGCGAAGGACCAAGAGACCCAGTACTTC. The chain is built from TRBV20-1 and TRBJ2-5; the match to TRBD2 covers 7 bases. Germline-derived CDR1 and CDR2 are DFQATT and SNEGSKA (reference sequence). The CDR3 runs 16 residues. Germline trimming cut 0 bases from V and 0 bases from J; bases unmatched to any gene: 7.

The V call is TRBV29-1, the J call TRBJ2-3; D is perhaps TRBD2 (6 bases). Germline CDR1 reads SQVTM; CDR2 reads ANQGSEA. The V gene lost 6 bases and the J gene lost 0 bases, with 16 bases spanning the gap. The CDR3 runs 15 residues. The CDR3 loop reads CSVTASVWSTDTQYF. DNA of the CDR3: TGCAGCGTCACCGCTAGCGTATGGAGCACAGATACGCAGTATTTT.

This clonotype was seen a handful of times. The chain employs TRBV6-5 and TRBJ2-1; 7 bases are shared with TRBD2. The V gene's germline CDR1 is MNHEY and CDR2 SVGAGI. The V segment lost 7 bases and the J segment 6 bases; nucleotides outside the gene matches: 6. The CDR3 has 13 residues. The CDR3 bases are TGTGCCAGCATGACGGGAGGCAGCAATGAGCAGTTCTTC. It is translated as CASMTGGSNEQFF.

Ten or more counts support this clonotype. The rearrangement uses TRBV6-2 or TRBV6-3 and TRBJ2-1, with 8 bases matching TRBD2. V trimming: 7 bases; J trimming: 5 bases; junction bases outside the gene matches: 13. The germline V gene encodes CDR1 MNHEY and CDR2 SVGEGT. The CDR3 is 16 residues long. CDR3: CASTPTGASGHNEQFF. DNA of the CDR3: TGTGCCAGCACCCCAACCGGGGCTAGCGGGCACAATGAGCAGTTCTTC.

V and J are TRBV20-1 and TRBJ2-7; the D is unclear. Germline CDR1 and CDR2: DFQATT and SNEGSKA (reference sequence). The CDR3 loop spans 13 amino acids. Trimming took off 3 bases at V and 2 bases at J, with 11 bases between the two ends. CDR3 coding DNA: TGCAGTGCTAGGGTCAGCCTAACCTACGAGCAGTACTTC. It yields the protein CSARVSLTYEQYF.

The rearrangement joins TRBV20-1 to TRBJ2-5, with D possibly being TRBD2 (5 bases). The closer fit of TRBJ2-7 to the DNA end suggests the J call may be wrong. The CDR3 totals 18 residues. Germline V gene sequence: CDR1 DFQATT, CDR2 SNEGSKA (reference sequence). CDR3 DNA: TGCAGTGCTAAGGTTTATGGGAGAGCTAACCTCCCATCGGGCGAGCAGTACTTC. It codes for CSAKVYGRANLPSGEQYF.

Many counts were recorded for this clonotype. The chain has TRBV9 and TRBJ1-2; perhaps TRBD1 as D (6 bases). Germline lookup yields CDR1 SGDLS and CDR2 YYNGEE. This CDR3 region has 14 residues. Trimming pared 0 bases from V and 5 bases from J, leaving 11 bases between. The CDR3 bases are TGTGCCAGCAGCGTAGGTACGGGGGCGTATGGCTACACCTTC. This encodes CASSVGTGAYGYTF.

The rearrangement joins TRBV7-2 to TRBJ2-5, with TRBD2 identical over 9 bases. This CDR3 has 14 amino acids. With 4 bases clipped from V and 3 bases from J, the junction kept 3 bases outside the gene matches. Germline loops: CDR1 SGHTA, CDR2 FQGNSA. CDR3 coding DNA: TGTGCCAGCAGCTCGCGGGAGGGGGAAGAGACCCAGTACTTC. It is translated as CASSSREGEETQYF. Filled out from reference TRBV7-2 and TRBJ2-5, the complete variable domain reads GAGVSQSPSNKVTEKGKDVELRCDPISGHTALYWYRQSLGQGLEFLIYFQGNSAPDKSGLPSDRFSAERTGGSVSTLTIQRTQQEDSAVYLCASSSREGEETQYFGPGTRLLVL.

This clonotype was seen once. The rearrangement uses TRBV20-1 and TRBJ1-1, with D unresolved. The germline V gene encodes CDR1 DFQATT and CDR2 SNEGSKA (reference sequence). V lost 6 bases and J 1 base, leaving 6 bases between the germline ends. The CDR3 totals 11 residues. The CDR3 region has the DNA TGCAGTGCCAAAAAGAACACTGAAGCTTTCTTT. Translating gives CSAKKNTEAFF.